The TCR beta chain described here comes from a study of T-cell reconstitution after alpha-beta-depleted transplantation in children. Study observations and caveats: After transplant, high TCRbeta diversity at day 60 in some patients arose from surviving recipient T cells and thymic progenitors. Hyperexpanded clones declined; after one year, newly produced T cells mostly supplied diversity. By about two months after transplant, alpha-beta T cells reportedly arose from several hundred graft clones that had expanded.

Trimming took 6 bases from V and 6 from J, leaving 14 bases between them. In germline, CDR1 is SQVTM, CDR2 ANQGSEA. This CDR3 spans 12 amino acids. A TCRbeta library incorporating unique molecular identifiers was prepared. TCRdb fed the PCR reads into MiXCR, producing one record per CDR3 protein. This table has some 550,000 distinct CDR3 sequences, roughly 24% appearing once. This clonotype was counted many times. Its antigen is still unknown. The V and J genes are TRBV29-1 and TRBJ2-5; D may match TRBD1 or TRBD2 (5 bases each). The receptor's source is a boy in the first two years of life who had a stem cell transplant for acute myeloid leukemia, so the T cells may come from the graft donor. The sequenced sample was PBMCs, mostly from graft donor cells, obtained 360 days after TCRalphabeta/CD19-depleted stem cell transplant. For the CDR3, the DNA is TGCAGCGTGGTGGCAGGGAGTAAGACCCAGTACTTC. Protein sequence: CSVVAGSKTQYF.